The 8 T cell receptor beta chains given below trace back to one sample, sequenced in a study of immune cell composition in non-small cell lung cancer. Produced via immunoSEQ multiplex PCR; TCRdb's table is partial and in-frame only. This sample carries 5,600 or so clones, roughly 78% of them seen once, and the ten largest clones take less than 9.5%. Sequenced input: lung tumor tissue. Receptors originate from a human donor with non-small cell lung cancer.

By share of the sample, this clone is medium-sized (0.01 to 0.1%). This chain connects TRBV29-1 to TRBJ1-1; D is undetermined. In germline, CDR1 is SQVTM, CDR2 ANQGSEA. The CDR3 loop spans 13 amino acids. The V gene lost 5 bases and the J gene lost 7 bases, with 17 bases spanning the gap. The CDR3 DNA follows: TGCAGCGTTTTTTGGGCCCGAGATCTTGAAGCTTTCTTT. Its translation is CSVFWARDLEAFF.

This clone was recorded only once. The chain joins TRBV30 to TRBJ2-2, with TRBD1 as a possible D gene (5 bases). Germline V gene sequence: CDR1 GTSNPN, CDR2 SVGIG (reference sequence). Trimming stripped 7 bases from V and 4 bases from J, with 16 bases between. The CDR3 loop spans 14 amino acids. The CDR3 DNA follows: TGTGCCTCCCAGAGGCAGGACATCACCGGGGAGCTGTTTTTT. Translating gives CASQRQDITGELFF.

The V call is TRBV19, the J call TRBJ1-5; D is undetermined. Germline V lookup: CDR1 LNHDA, CDR2 SQIVND (reference sequence). The CDR3 sequence is 12 residues long. V was clipped by 3 bases and J by 7 bases, with 7 bases between them. The CDR3 protein is CASSILQQPQHF. In DNA, the CDR3 is TGTGCCAGTAGTATTCTCCAGCAGCCCCAGCATTTT. Together with reference TRBV19 and TRBJ1-5, the CDR3 gives the full variable domain: DGGITQSPKYLFRKEGQNVTLSCEQNLNHDAMYWYRQDPGQGLRLIYYSQIVNDFQKGDIAEGYSVSREKKESFPLTVTSAQKNPTAFYLCASSILQQPQHFGDGTRLSIL.

The chain uses TRBV5-6 and TRBJ2-7, with 7 positions matching TRBD1. V shed 7 bases and J 0 bases; nucleotides not matched to a gene: 1. Germline V CDR1 and CDR2: SGHDT, YYEEEE. The CDR3 has 12 residues. CDR3 sequence: CASWDSSYEQYF. The CDR3, as DNA: TGTGCCAGCTGGGACAGCTCCTACGAGCAGTACTTC. Full variable domain (remainder filled in from reference TRBV5-6 and TRBJ2-7): DAGVTQSPTHLIKTRGQQVTLRCSPKSGHDTVSWYQQALGQGPQFIFQYYEEEERQRGNFPDRFSGHQFPNYSSELNVNALLLGDSALYLCASWDSSYEQYFGPGTRLTVT.

The chain combines TRBV27 with TRBJ2-1; a weak D match, TRBD2 (5 bases). The CDR3 is 15 residues long. The germline CDR1 and CDR2 sequences are MNHEY and SMNVEV (reference sequence). Trimming cost V 6 bases and J 3 bases, with 15 bases left between them. CDR3 in amino acids: CASSPRYGVYNEQFF. Here the CDR3 DNA reads TGTGCCAGCAGCCCTAGGTACGGGGTCTACAATGAGCAGTTCTTC.

This clone has more than one count but fewer than ten. The chain couples TRBV13 to TRBJ2-3; D is perhaps TRBD2 (6 bases). Trimming cost V 6 bases and J 3 bases, with 16 bases left between them. Germline lookup yields CDR1 PRHDT and CDR2 FYEKMQ (reference sequence). This CDR3 comprises 15 residues. The CDR3 loop is CASRLGLLGTDTQYF. CDR3 DNA sequence: TGTGCCAGCAGATTGGGACTCCTGGGGACAGATACGCAGTATTTT.

CDR3 sequence: CASSEGGYNEQFF. The CDR3, as DNA: TGTGCCAGTAGTGAAGGAGGCTACAATGAGCAGTTCTTC. The gene calls are TRBV19 and TRBJ2-1; a possible D gene is TRBD2 (5 bases). V was shortened by 5 bases and J by 3 bases, with 8 bases between the two germline ends. This CDR3 spans 13 amino acids. CDR1 and CDR2 from the germline V gene are LNHDA and SQIVND (reference sequence).

The gene calls are TRBV10-3 and TRBJ1-4; maybe TRBD1 (6 bases). Trimming shortened V by 0 bases and J by 8 bases, and 13 bases separated the two germline ends. The CDR3 runs 15 residues. Per the germline V gene, CDR1 is ENHRY and CDR2 is SYGVKD. CDR3 DNA sequence: TGTGCCATCAGTGAGTCCTGGGGGCGCGGAGAAAAACTGTTTTTT. Amino acid sequence: CAISESWGRGEKLFF.